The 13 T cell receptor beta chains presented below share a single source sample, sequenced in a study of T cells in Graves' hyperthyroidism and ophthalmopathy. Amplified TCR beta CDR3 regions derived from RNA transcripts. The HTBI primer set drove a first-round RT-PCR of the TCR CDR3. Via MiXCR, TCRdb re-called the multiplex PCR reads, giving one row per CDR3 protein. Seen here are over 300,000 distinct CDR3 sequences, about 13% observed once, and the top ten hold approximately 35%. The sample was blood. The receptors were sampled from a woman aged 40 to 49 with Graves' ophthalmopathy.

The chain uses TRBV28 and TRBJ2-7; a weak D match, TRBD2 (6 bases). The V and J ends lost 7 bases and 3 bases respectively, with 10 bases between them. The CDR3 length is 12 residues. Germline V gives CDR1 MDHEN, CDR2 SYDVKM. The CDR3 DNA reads TGTGCCAGCAATTTGGAGGGCTACGAGCAGTACTTC. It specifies CASNLEGYEQYF. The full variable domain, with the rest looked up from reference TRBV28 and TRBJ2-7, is DVKVTQSSRYLVKRTGEKVFLECVQDMDHENMFWYRQDPGLGLRLIYFSYDVKMKEKGDIPEGYSVSREKKERFSLILESASTNQTSMYLCASNLEGYEQYFGPGTRLTVT.

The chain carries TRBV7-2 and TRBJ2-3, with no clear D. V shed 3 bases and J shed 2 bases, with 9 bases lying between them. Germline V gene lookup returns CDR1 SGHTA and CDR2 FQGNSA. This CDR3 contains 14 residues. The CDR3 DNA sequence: TGTGCCAGCAGCTTTAGGCAGTCCACAGATACGCAGTATTTT. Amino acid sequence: CASSFRQSTDTQYF.

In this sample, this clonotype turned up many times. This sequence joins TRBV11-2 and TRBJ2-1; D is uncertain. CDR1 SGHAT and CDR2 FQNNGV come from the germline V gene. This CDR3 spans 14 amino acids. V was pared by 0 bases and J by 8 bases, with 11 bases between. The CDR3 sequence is CASSLDSLIDEQFF. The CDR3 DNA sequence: TGTGCCAGCAGCTTAGATTCCTTAATCGATGAGCAGTTCTTC.

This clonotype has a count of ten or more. The CDR3 region has the DNA TGTGCCAGCAGCCCGAGGGCCAATTCTTCACCCCTCCACTTT. As protein: CASSPRANSSPLHF. The genes are TRBV3-1 and TRBJ1-6; D remains ambiguous. The CDR3 contains 14 residues. With 4 bases removed from V and 9 bases from J, the gap between germline ends came to 13 bases. The germline gives CDR1 LGHDT, CDR2 YNNKEL (reference sequence).

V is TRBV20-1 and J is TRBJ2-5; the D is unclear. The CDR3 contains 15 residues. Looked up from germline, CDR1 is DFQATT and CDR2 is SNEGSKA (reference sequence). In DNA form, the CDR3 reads TGCAGCGCAAAACGGGCCCGGGCTATCCAAGAGACCCAGTACTTC. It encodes CSAKRARAIQETQYF.

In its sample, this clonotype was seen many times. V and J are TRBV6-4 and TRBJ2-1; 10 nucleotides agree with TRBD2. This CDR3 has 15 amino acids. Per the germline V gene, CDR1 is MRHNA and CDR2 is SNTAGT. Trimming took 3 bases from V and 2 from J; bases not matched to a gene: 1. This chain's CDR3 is CASSELAGTYNEQFF. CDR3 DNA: TGTGCCAGCAGTGAACTAGCGGGAACCTACAATGAGCAGTTCTTC.

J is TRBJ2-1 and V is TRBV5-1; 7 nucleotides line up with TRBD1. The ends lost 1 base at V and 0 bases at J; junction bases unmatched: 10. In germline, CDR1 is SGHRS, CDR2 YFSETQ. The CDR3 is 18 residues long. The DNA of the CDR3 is TGCGCCAGCAGCTTGCGAGACAGGGATATAAGCTCCTACAATGAGCAGTTCTTC. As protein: CASSLRDRDISSYNEQFF.

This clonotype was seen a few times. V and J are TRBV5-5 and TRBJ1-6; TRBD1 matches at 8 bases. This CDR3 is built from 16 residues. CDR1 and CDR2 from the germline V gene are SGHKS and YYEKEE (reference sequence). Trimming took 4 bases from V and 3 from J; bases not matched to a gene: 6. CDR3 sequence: CASSNQDRDYNSPLHF. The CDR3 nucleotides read TGTGCCAGCAGCAATCAGGACAGGGACTATAATTCACCCCTCCACTTT.

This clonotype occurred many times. This CDR3 is CSAGTDNNSPLHF. The CDR3 nucleotides read TGCAGTGCAGGGACAGACAATAATTCACCCCTCCACTTT. V usage is TRBV20-1 and J usage is TRBJ1-6, with TRBD1 identical over 7 bases. Germline CDR1 and CDR2: DFQATT and SNEGSKA (reference sequence). Trimming took 6 bases from V and 5 from J; bases not matched to a gene: 4. This CDR3 contains 13 residues.

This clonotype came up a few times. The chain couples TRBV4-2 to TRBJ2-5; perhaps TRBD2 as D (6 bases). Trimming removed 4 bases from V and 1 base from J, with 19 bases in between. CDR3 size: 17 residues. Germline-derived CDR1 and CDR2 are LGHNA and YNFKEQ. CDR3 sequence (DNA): TGTGCCAGCAGCCGAGGTGAAGCCGGGAGCACCCAAGAGACCCAGTACTTC. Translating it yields CASSRGEAGSTQETQYF.

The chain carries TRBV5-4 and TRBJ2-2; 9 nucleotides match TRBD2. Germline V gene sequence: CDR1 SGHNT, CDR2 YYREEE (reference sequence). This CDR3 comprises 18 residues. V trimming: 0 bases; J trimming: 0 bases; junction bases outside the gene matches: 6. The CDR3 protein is CASSLESGGHANTGELFF. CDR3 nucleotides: TGTGCCAGCAGCTTGGAGAGCGGGGGGCACGCGAACACCGGGGAGCTGTTTTTT.

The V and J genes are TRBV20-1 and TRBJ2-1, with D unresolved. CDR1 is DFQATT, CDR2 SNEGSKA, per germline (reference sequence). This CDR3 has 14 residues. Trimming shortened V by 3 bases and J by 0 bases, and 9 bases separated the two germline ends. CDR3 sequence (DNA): TGCAGTGCTAGTGGTGGGCTCTCCTACAATGAGCAGTTCTTC. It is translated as CSASGGLSYNEQFF.

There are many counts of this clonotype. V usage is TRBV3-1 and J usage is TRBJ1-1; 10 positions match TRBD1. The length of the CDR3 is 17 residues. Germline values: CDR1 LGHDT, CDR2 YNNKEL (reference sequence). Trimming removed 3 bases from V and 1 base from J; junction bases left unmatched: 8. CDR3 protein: CASSHRGQGLANTEAFF. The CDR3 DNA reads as TGTGCCAGCAGCCACCGGGGACAGGGGCTCGCGAACACTGAAGCTTTCTTT.